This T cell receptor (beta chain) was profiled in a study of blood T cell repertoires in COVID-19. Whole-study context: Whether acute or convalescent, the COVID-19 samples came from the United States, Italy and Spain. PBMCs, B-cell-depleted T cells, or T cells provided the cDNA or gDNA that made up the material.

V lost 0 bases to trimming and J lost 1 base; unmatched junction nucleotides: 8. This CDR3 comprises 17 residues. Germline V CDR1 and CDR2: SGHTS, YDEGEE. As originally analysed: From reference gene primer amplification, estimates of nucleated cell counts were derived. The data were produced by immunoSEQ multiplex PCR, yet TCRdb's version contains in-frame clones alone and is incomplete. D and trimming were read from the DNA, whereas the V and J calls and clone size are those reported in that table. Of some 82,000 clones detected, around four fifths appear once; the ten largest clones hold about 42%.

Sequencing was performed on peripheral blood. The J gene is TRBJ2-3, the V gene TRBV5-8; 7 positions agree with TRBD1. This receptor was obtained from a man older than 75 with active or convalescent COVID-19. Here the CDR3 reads CASSLAVAGGGTDTQYF. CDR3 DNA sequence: TGTGCCAGCAGCTTGGCCGTTGCAGGGGGTGGCACAGATACGCAGTATTTT.